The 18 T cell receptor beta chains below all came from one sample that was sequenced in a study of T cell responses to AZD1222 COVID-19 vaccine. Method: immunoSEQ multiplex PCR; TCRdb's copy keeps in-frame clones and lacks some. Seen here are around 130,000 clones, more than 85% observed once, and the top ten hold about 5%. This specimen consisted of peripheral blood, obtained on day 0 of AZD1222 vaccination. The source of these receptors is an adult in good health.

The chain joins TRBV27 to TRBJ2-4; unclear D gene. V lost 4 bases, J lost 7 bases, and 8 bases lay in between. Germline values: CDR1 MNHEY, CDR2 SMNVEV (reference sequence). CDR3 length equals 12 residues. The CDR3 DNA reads TGTGCCAGCAGTTCCGGACGGAACATTCAGTACTTC. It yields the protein CASSSGRNIQYF.

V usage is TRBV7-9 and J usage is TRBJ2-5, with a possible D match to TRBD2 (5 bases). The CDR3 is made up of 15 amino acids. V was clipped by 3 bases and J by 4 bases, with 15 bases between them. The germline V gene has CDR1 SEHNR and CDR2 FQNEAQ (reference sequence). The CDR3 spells CASSLVGVASETQYF. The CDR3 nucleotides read TGTGCCAGCAGCTTGGTGGGAGTAGCTTCAGAGACCCAGTACTTC.

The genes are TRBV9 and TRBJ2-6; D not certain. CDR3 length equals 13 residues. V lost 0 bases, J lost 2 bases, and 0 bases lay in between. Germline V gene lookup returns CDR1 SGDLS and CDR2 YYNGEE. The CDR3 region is CASSVAGANVLTF. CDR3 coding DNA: TGTGCCAGCAGCGTAGCTGGGGCCAACGTCCTGACTTTC.

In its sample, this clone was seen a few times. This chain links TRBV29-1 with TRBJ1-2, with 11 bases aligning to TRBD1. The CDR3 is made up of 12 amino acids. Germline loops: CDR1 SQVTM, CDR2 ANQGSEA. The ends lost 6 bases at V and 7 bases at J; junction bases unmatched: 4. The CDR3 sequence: CSVGQGAIGYTF. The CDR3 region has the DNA TGCAGCGTAGGACAGGGGGCAATTGGCTACACCTTC.

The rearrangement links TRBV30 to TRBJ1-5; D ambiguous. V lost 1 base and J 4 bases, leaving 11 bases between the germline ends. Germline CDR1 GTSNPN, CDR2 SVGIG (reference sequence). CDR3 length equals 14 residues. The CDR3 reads CAWSEAAKNQPQHF. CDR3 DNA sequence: TGTGCCTGGAGTGAGGCCGCCAAGAATCAGCCCCAGCATTTT.

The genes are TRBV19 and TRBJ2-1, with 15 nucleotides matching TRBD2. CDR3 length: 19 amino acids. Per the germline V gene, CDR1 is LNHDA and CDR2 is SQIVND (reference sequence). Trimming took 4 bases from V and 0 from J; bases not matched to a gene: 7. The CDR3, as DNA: TGTGCCAGTAGTACGGGACTAGCGGGGGGCCAAAGCTCCTACAATGAGCAGTTCTTC. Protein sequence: CASSTGLAGGQSSYNEQFF.

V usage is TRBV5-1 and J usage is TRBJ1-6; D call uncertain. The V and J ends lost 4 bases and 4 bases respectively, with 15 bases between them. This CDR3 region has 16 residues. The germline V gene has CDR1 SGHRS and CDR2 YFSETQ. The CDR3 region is CASSAIAGGYNSPLHF. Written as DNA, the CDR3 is TGCGCCAGCAGCGCGATTGCAGGAGGGTATAATTCACCCCTCCACTTT.

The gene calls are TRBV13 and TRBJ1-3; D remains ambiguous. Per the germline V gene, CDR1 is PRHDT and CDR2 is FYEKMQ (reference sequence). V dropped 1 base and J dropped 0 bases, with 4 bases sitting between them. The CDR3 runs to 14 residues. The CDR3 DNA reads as TGTGCCAGCAGCTTAGTGGCCTCTGGAAACACCATATATTTT. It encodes CASSLVASGNTIYF.

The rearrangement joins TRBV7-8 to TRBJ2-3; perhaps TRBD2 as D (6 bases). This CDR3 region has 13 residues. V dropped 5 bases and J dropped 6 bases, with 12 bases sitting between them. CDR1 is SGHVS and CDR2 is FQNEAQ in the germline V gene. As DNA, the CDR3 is TGTGCCAGCAGCCTCCCGGGGAGGGATACGCAGTATTTT. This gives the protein CASSLPGRDTQYF.

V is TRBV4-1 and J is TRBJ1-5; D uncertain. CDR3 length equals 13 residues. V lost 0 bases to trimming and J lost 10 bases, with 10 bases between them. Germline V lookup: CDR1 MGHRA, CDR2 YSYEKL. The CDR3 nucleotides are TGCGCCAGCAGCCAAGATGGGCGAGGTCCCCAGCATTTT. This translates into CASSQDGRGPQHF.

The CDR3 DNA reads TGTGCCAGCGGCCCTAACGGGTTTTCGAACACTGAAGCTTTCTTT. Translation gives CASGPNGFSNTEAFF. V is TRBV27 and J is TRBJ1-1, with D unresolved. The CDR3 runs 15 residues. Germline V gene data show CDR1 as MNHEY and CDR2 as SMNVEV (reference sequence). Trimming removed 8 bases at V and 1 base at J, with 17 bases between.

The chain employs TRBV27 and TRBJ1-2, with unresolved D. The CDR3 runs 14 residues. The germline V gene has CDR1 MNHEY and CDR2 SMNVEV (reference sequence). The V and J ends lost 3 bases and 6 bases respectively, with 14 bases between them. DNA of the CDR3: TGTGCCAGCAGTTTCCTGAACACTGGAAATGGCTACACCTTC. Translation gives CASSFLNTGNGYTF.

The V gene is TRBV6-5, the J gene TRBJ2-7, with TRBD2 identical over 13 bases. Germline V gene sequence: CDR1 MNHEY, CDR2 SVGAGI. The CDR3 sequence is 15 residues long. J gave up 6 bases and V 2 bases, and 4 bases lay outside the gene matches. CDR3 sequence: CASSYPRLAGGEQYF. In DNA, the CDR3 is TGTGCCAGCAGTTACCCCCGACTAGCGGGGGGCGAGCAGTACTTC.

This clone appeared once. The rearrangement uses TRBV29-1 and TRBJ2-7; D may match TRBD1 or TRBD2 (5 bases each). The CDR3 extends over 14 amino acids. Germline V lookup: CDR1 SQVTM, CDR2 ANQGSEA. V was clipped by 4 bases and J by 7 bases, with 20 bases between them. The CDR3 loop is CSVAQGDVSEEQYF. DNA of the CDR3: TGCAGCGTTGCGCAAGGGGACGTCTCTGAGGAGCAGTACTTC.

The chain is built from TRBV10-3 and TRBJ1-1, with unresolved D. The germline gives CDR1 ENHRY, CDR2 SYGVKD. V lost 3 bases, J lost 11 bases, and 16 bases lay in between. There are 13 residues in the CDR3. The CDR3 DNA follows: TGTGCCATCAGTGACGATTTGGATCTCGAGGCTTTCTTT. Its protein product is CAISDDLDLEAFF.

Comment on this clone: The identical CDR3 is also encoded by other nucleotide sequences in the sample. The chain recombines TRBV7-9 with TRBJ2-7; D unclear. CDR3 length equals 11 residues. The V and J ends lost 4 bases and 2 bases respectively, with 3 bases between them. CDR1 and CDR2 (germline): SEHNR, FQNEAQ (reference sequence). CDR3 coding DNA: TGTGCCAGCAGCTCCACCTACGAGCAGTACTTC. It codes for CASSSTYEQYF.

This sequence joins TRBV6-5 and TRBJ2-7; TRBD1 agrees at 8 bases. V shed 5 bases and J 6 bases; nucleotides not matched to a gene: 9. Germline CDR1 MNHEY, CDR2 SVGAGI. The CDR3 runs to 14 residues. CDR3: CASSMGQVGAEQYF. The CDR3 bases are TGTGCCAGCAGTATGGGACAGGTTGGAGCCGAGCAGTACTTC.

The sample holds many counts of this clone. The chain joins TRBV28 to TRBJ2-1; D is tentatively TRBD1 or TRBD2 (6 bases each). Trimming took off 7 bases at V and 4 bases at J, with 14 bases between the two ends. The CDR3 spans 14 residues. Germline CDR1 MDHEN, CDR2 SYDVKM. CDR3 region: CASISEGGYNEQFF. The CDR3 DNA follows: TGTGCCAGCATCTCCGAGGGGGGATACAATGAGCAGTTCTTC.